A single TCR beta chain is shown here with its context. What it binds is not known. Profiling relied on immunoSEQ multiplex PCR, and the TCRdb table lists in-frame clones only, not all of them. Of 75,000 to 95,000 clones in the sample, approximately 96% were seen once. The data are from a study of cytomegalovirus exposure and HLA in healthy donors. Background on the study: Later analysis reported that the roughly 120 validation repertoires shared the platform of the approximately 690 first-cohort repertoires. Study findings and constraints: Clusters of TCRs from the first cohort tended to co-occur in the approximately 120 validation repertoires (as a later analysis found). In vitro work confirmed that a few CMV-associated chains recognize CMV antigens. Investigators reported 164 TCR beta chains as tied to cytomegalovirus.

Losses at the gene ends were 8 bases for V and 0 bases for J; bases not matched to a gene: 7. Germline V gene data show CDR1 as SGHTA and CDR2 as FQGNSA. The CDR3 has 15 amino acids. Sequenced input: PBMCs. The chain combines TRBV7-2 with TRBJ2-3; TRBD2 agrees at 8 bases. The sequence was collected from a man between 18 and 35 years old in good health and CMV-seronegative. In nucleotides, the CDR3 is TGTGCCAGCGGGTTAGCGGGGACTAGCACAGATACGCAGTATTTT. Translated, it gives CASGLAGTSTDTQYF.